This T cell receptor beta chain was documented in a study of T cells after yellow fever vaccination. Study-wide background: Fractions containing few cells were prepared with SMART-Seq v4 Ultra Low Input. Overall study findings and caveats: Though weaker, the secondary response peaked faster, on day 5 versus 15. Overlap between CD4 and CD8 compartments was detected for a small share of clonotypes. Abundant clonotypes from the bulk population could contaminate FACS-sorted repertoires.

A single record per CDR3 protein comes from TCRdb applying MiXCR to the 5' RACE reads. The sample has more than 9,000 distinct CDR3 sequences; roughly 4.8% are singletons. This clonotype is classed as medium-sized (0.01 to 0.1%). The CDR3 has 17 amino acids. Germline CDR1 reads KGHDR; CDR2 reads SFDVKD. Trimming removed 3 bases at V and 3 bases at J, with 20 bases between. This receptor was obtained from a man between 18 and 35 years old who received the YFV17D yellow fever vaccine. The starting material was PBMCs, either bulk or a sorted T-cell subset (CD4+, CD8+, memory, or dextramer-sorted; not recorded which), obtained roughly 14 days after the first yellow fever vaccination. The chain carries TRBV24-1 and TRBJ2-7, with D perhaps being TRBD1 or TRBD2 (7 bases each). The CDR3 sequence is CATSDQLTGRVIYEQYF. In DNA form, the CDR3 reads TGTGCCACCAGTGATCAACTGACAGGGAGGGTTATCTACGAGCAGTACTTC.